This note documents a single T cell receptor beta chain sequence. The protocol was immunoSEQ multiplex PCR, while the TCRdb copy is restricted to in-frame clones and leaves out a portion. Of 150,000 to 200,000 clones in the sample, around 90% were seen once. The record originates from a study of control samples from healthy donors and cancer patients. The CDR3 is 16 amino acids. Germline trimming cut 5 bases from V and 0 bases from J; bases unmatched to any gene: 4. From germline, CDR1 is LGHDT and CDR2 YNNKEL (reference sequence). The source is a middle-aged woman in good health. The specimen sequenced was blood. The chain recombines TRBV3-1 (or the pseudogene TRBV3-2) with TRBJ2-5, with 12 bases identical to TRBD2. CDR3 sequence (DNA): TGTGCCAGCAGCGGAGGGACTAGCGGGTACCAAGAGACCCAGTACTTC. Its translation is CASSGGTSGYQETQYF.